This T cell receptor beta chain is from a study of OX40 agonist ivuxolimab in advanced cancers. Study in general: Cancers in dose escalation were hepatocellular, melanoma, renal cell and head and neck. Treatment received earlier with anti-PD-1, anti-PD-L1 or anti-CTLA-4 agents was allowed, and under 50% had some.

This clone has more than one count but fewer than ten. Its antigen is as yet unknown. Points from the study as a whole: Patients with a partial response at 0.1-3.0 mg/kg had among the lowest clonal expansion.

Here immunoSEQ multiplex PCR was the method, and the copy in TCRdb shows in-frame clones only, minus some. The sample yields about 79,000 clones, about 85% seen once. The CDR3 is 13 amino acids. V lost 6 bases and J 1 base, leaving 9 bases between the germline ends. Germline CDR1 and CDR2: LNHDA and SQIVND (reference sequence). The sequencing used CD4+ or CD8+ T cells sorted from blood, collected in a trial of the OX40 agonist ivuxolimab. The chain has TRBV19 and TRBJ1-1; a weak D match, TRBD1 (6 bases). This sequence originates from an adult with an advanced solid tumor such as melanoma, head and neck, liver or kidney cancer. The CDR3 protein is CASSPTGNTEAFF. The CDR3 nucleotides are TGTGCCAGTAGCCCGACAGGGAACACTGAAGCTTTCTTT.